The sequence of this T cell receptor beta chain was determined in a study of blood T cells in healthy people across ages. With a J-beta primer mix and a sample-barcoded 5' primer, a second PCR ran roughly 6 to 11 cycles. A template-switch adaptor containing 12 random nucleotides labeled each cDNA molecule. TCRdb ran MiXCR on the 5' RACE reads and lists one entry per CDR3 protein. Among hundreds of thousands of distinct CDR3 sequences, about 25% were seen once, and the ten largest hold over 25%. Between the trimmed V and J ends, which lost 5 bases and 6 bases, there was a span of 23 bases. Looked up from germline, CDR1 is MNHEY and CDR2 is SMNVEV (reference sequence). CDR3 length equals 16 residues. With respect to this clonotype: Its antigen is as yet unknown.

Each of the donors had 9 to 10 milliliters of peripheral blood drawn into EDTA-treated Vacutainer tubes. Study conclusions and caveats: Estimates of diversity drawn from one million T cells were considered underestimates.

The J gene is TRBJ2-7, the V gene TRBV27; D perhaps matches TRBD2 (7 bases). The source is a woman aged 65 to 85 in good health. Sequencing was carried out using blood. The CDR3 reads CASSPLSRGREREQYF. The CDR3 coding sequence is TGTGCCAGCAGTCCGCTCTCAAGGGGGAGGGAGCGCGAGCAGTACTTC.